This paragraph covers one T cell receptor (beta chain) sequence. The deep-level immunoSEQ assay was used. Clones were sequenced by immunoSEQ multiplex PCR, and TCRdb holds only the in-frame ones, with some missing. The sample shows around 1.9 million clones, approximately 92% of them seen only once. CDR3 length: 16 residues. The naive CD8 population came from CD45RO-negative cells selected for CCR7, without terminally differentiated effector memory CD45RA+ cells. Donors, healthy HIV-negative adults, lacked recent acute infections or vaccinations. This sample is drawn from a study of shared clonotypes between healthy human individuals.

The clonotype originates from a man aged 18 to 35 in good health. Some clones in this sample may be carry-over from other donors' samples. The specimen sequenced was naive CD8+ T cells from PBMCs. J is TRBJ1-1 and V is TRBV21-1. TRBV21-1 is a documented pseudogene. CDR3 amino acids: CASRKGRERVDTEAFF. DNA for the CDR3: TGTGCCAGCAGAAAAGGGAGGGAAAGGGTGGACACTGAAGCTTTCTTT.